The source of this TCR beta chain is a study of shared clonotypes between healthy human individuals. Study-level results: Incompleteness in sorted-subset sequencing, despite large depth, was shown by rarefaction.

Worth noting for this clone: Its specificity is not known.

Data came from immunoSEQ multiplex PCR; TCRdb stores just in-frame clones and leaves some out. The data contain about 2 million clones, approximately 95% of them seen just once; the ten biggest clones take up 1.2%. Germline loops: CDR1 SGHDT, CDR2 YYEEEE. The CDR3 is 15 residues long. Germline trimming cut 2 bases from V and 3 bases from J; bases unmatched to any gene: 3. Naive-designated CD8 cells lacked CD45RO, were positively enriched for CCR7, and omitted terminally differentiated effector memory CD45RA+ cells. This receptor was identified in a man aged 18 to 30 in good health. The V gene is TRBV5-6, the J gene TRBJ2-1, with TRBD2 matching over 9 bases. Sequenced: naive CD8+ T cells sorted from blood. The CDR3 bases are TGTGCCAGCAGCTTTGAGCGGGGGGTCTACAATGAGCAGTTCTTC. Translated, it gives CASSFERGVYNEQFF.